This T cell receptor beta chain was retrieved from a study of cytomegalovirus exposure and HLA in healthy donors. Germline V gene sequence: CDR1 SQVTM, CDR2 ANQGSEA. Unmatched junction bases numbered 7, after V lost 4 bases and J lost 8 bases. The CDR3 covers 12 residues. Note on this clone: Its target is unknown.

PCR primers comprised 60 Vbeta and 13 Jbeta primers. Assay used: immunoSEQ multiplex PCR; TCRdb lists only in-frame clones, some missing. The table has 150,000 to 200,000 clones, about 70% seen once. General observations from the study: TCR beta sequences reportedly predicted the HLA-A and HLA-B alleles of most subjects accurately. Only CMV serostatus was available as immune exposure information. What was likely a sequencing artifact was a cluster of highly shared sequence variants. Upon later analysis, TCR association rates were observed to vary by HLA locus, being highest for DRB1 and lowest for HLA-C.

The origin of this receptor is a woman aged 25 to 45 in good health and CMV-seronegative. Sequenced input: PBMCs. The rearrangement joins TRBV29-1 to TRBJ1-1; 7 nucleotides match TRBD1. CDR3 DNA sequence: TGCAGCGTTGTTTGGACAGGCGGGGAAGCTTTCTTT. Amino acid sequence: CSVVWTGGEAFF.